This T cell receptor beta chain was retrieved from a study of OX40 agonist ivuxolimab in advanced cancers. Overall study results and limits: At 0.1 to 3.0 mg/kg and by week 6, CD4+ and CD8+ T cells in the blood had expanded clonally.

In the case of this clone: The antigen is not known. One junction end does not reproduce the germline sequence, and a read error may be involved.

TCRdb's copy holds only in-frame clones and misses some; the assay was immunoSEQ multiplex PCR. The sample yields about 82,000 clones, more than 80% seen once. The germline CDR1 and CDR2 sequences are SGHAT and FQNNGV. There are 15 residues in the CDR3. This sequence originates from an adult with an advanced solid tumor such as melanoma, head and neck, liver or kidney cancer. Here the sequenced sample was CD4+ or CD8+ T cells sorted from blood, taken in a trial of the OX40 agonist ivuxolimab. The chain recombines TRBV11-2 with TRBJ1-5; D remains unclear. The CDR3 region is CASSLERGLHQPQHF. CDR3 coding DNA: TGTGCCAGCAGCTTAGAACGCGGACTGCATCAACCCCAGCATTTT.